The T cell receptor (beta chain) described here comes from a study of cytomegalovirus exposure and HLA in healthy donors. Study summary: Earlier, 150 million to 200 million T cells were analyzed, and fewer than 120 million unique TCR beta sequences were found among them.

The PCR was carried out with 60 Vbeta primers and 13 Jbeta primers. Sequencing used immunoSEQ multiplex PCR; TCRdb keeps in-frame clones, though not all of them. The sample has 200,000 or so clones. About this clone itself: Antigen specificity is unknown.

Whole-study findings and limits: Donors belonging to an Asian-associated ancestry cluster reportedly showed fewer N-insertions in productive TCRs than the approximately 670-donor mean, according to what a later analysis found. The study had only CMV serostatus as immune exposure information.

The receptor comes from a boy between 10 and 17 years old in good health and CMV-seronegative. Input material: PBMCs.

The CDR3 nucleotides are TGTGCCGGGCGACAGTTTACCGGGGAGCTGTTTTTT. This gives the protein CAGRQFTGELFF. The rearrangement uses TRBV6-5 and TRBJ2-2; possible D gene TRBD1, 5 bases. V was trimmed by 11 bases and J by 5 bases, leaving 12 bases between them. Germline loops: CDR1 MNHEY, CDR2 SVGAGI. The CDR3 is 12 residues long.